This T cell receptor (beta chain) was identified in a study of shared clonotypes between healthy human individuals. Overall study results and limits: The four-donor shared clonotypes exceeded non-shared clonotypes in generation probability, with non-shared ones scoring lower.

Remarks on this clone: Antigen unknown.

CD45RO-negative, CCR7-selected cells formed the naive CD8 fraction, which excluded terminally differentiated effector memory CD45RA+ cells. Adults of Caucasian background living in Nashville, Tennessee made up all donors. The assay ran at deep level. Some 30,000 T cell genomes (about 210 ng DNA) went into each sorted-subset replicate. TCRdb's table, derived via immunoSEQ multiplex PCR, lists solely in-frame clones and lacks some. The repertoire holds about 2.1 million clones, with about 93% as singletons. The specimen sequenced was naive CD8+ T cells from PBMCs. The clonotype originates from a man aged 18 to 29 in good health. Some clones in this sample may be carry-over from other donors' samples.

The CDR3 spells CASSKLAGTNSYEQYF. The CDR3 DNA reads as TGTGCCAGCAGTAAACTAGCGGGGACCAACTCCTACGAGCAGTACTTC. This sequence joins TRBV2 and TRBJ2-7; 10 nucleotides line up with TRBD2. Germline CDR1 SNHLY, CDR2 FYNNEI. Germline trimming cut 5 bases from V and 0 bases from J; bases unmatched to any gene: 7. CDR3 length: 16 amino acids.